This T cell receptor beta chain was identified in a study of response to subunit inactivated influenza vaccine. On this clonotype itself: What it recognizes is unknown.

General study findings and limits: A suggestion made by the authors is that each seasonal influenza vaccination recruits few new T cells.

CDR1 is LGHDT, CDR2 YNNKEL, per germline (reference sequence). Trimming stripped 3 bases from V and 0 bases from J, with 7 bases between. The CDR3 is 14 amino acids. One entry per CDR3 protein results from TCRdb running MiXCR on the RT-PCR reads. Counted here are about 520,000 distinct CDR3 sequences, approximately 11% occurring once; the ten biggest clones make up more than 10%. V usage is TRBV3-1 and J usage is TRBJ2-3; tentative D call: TRBD2 (5 bases). This clonotype was obtained from a man aged 50 or older who received an inactivated influenza vaccine. The sample consisted of PBMCs from blood, taken more than 35 days after vaccination. DNA for the CDR3: TGTGCCAGCAGCCACAGCGGAAGCACAGATACGCAGTATTTT. It codes for CASSHSGSTDTQYF.